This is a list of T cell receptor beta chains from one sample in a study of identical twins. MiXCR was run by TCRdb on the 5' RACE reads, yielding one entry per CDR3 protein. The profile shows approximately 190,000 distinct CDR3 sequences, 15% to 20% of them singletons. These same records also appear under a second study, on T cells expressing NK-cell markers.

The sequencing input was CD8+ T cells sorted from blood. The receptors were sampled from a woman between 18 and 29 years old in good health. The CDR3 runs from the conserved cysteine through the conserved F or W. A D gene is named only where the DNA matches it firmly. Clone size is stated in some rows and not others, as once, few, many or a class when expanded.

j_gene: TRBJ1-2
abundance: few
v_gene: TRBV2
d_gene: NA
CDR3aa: CASSEGFNYGYTF
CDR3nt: TGTGCCAGCAGTGAGGGGTTTAACTATGGCTACACCTTC

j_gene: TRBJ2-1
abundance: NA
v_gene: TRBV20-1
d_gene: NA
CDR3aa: CSAREEGHEQFF
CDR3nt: TGCAGTGCTAGAGAGGAGGGGCATGAGCAGTTCTTC

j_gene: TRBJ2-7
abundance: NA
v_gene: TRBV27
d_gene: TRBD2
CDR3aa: CASSPATSSNEQYF
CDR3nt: TGTGCCAGCAGTCCCGCGACTAGCTCCAACGAGCAGTACTTC

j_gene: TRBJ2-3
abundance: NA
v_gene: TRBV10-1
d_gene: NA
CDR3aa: CASQEEALDTQYF
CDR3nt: TGCGCCAGCCAGGAGGAAGCATTGGATACGCAGTATTTT

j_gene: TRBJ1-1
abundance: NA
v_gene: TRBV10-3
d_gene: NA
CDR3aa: CATGDPSAAFF
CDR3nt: TGTGCCACCGGAGATCCCAGTGCGGCTTTCTTT

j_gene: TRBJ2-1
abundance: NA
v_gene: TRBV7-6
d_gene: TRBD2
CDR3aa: CASSFSGRGSNEQFF
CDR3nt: TGTGCCAGCAGCTTTAGCGGGAGGGGGTCCAATGAGCAGTTCTTC

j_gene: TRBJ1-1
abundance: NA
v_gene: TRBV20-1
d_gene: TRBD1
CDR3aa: CSARDRDMNTEAFF
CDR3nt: TGCAGTGCTAGGGACAGGGACATGAACACTGAAGCTTTCTTT

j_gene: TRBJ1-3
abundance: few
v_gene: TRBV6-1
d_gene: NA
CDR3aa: CATEELGYSGNTIYF
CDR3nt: TGTGCCACAGAAGAGCTTGGGTACTCTGGAAACACCATATATTTT

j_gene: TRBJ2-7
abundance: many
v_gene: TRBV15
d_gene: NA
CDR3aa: CATSVSGYEQYF
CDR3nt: TGTGCCACCAGTGTCAGCGGCTACGAGCAGTACTTC

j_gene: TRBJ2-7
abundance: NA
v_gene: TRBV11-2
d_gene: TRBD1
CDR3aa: CASSSTGDGSYEQYF
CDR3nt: TGTGCCAGCAGCTCGACAGGGGACGGGAGCTACGAGCAGTACTTC

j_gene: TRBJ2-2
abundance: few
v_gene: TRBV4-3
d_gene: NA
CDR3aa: CASSRLGTGELFF
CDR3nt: TGCGCCAGCAGCCGACTGGGCACCGGGGAGCTGTTTTTT

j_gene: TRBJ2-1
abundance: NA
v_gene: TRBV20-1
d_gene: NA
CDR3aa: CSANPRISSYNEQFF
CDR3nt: TGCAGTGCCAATCCGCGGATATCCTCCTACAATGAGCAGTTCTTC

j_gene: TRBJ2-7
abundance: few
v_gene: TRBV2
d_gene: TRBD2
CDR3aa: CARGTSGGRYPYEQYF
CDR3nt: TGTGCCAGAGGGACTAGCGGGGGCCGTTATCCCTACGAGCAGTACTTC

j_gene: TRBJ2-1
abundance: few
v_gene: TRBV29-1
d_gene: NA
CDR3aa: CSVEGGDSYNEQFF
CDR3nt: TGCAGCGTTGAAGGGGGAGACTCCTACAATGAGCAGTTCTTC

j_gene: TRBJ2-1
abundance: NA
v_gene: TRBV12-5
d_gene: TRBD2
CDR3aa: CVSGLTSGRFNEQFF
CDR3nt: TGTGTTAGTGGTTTGACTAGCGGGAGGTTTAATGAGCAGTTCTTC

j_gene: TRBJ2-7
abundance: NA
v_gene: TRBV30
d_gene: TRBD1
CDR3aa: CAWSGTGGAGYEQYF
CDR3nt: TGTGCCTGGAGTGGGACAGGGGGCGCGGGGTACGAGCAGTACTTC

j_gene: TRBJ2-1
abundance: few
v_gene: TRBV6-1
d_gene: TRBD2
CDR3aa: CASSPPGGRRDEQFF
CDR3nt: TGTGCCAGCAGCCCTCCGGGCGGGAGGAGGGATGAGCAGTTCTTC

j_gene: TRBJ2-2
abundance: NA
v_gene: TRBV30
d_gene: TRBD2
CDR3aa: CAWASTSGTYTGELFF
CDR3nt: TGTGCCTGGGCCTCGACTAGCGGAACTTACACCGGGGAGCTGTTTTTT

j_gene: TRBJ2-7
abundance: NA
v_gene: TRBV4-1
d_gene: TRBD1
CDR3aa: CASSQAGTATYEQYF
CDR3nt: TGCGCCAGCAGCCAAGCGGGGACAGCAACCTACGAGCAGTACTTC

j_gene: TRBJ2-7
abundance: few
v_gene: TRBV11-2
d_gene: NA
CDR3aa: CASSLVGGLTYEQYF
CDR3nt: TGTGCCAGCAGCTTAGTGGGGGGACTTACCTACGAGCAGTACTTC

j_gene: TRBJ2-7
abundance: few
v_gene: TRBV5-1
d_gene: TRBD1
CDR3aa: CASTADRVSRVNYEQYF
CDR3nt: TGCGCCAGCACCGCGGACAGGGTCTCCCGAGTCAACTACGAGCAGTACTTC

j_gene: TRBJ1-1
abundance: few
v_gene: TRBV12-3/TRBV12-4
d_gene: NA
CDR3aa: CASSLAGLSGTEAFF
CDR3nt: TGTGCCAGCAGTTTAGCGGGGTTGTCTGGCACTGAAGCTTTCTTT

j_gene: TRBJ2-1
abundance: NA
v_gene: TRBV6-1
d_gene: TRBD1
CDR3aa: CASSEERGRPYNEQFF
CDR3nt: TGTGCCAGCAGTGAAGAAAGGGGGCGACCCTACAATGAGCAGTTCTTC

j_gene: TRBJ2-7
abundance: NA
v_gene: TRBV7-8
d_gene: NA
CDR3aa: CASGGDDRIYEQYF
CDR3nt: TGTGCCAGCGGAGGGGACGACAGGATCTACGAGCAGTACTTC

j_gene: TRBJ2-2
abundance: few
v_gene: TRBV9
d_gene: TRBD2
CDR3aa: CASSVGGLAVTTGELFF
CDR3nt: TGTGCCAGCAGCGTCGGAGGACTAGCGGTGACTACCGGGGAGCTGTTTTTT

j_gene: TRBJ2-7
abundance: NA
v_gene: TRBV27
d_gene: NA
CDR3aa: CASSLYGGDVAAEQYF
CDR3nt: TGTGCCAGCAGTTTATATGGCGGGGATGTTGCGGCCGAGCAGTACTTC

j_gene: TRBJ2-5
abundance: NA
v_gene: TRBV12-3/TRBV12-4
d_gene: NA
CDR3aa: CASHGTPDPETQYF
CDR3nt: TGTGCCAGCCACGGGACTCCCGACCCAGAGACCCAGTACTTC

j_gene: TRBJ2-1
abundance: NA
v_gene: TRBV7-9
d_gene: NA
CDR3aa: CASSPPLNSHEQFF
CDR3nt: TGTGCCAGCAGCCCCCCGTTAAATAGCCATGAGCAGTTCTTC

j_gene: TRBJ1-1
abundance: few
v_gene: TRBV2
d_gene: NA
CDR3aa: CASRSDRREETEAFF
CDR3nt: TGTGCCAGCAGAAGCGACAGGCGGGAGGAGACTGAAGCTTTCTTT

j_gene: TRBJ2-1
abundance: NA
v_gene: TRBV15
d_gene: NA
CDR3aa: CATSRDQLNGRGYNEQFF
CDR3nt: TGTGCCACCAGCAGAGATCAACTAAATGGACGCGGTTACAATGAGCAGTTCTTC

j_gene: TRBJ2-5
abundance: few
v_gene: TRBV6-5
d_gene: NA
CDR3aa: CASSYSTALGETQYF
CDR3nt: TGTGCCAGCAGTTACTCCACCGCCCTGGGGGAGACCCAGTACTTC

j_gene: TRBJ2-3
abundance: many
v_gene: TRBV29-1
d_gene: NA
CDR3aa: CSVVGPRLDTQYF
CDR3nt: TGCAGCGTTGTGGGACCCAGGTTGGATACGCAGTATTTT

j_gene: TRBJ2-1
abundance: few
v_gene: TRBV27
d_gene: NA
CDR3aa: CASSLIRGSYNEQFF
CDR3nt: TGTGCCAGCAGTTTAATACGGGGCTCCTACAATGAGCAGTTCTTC

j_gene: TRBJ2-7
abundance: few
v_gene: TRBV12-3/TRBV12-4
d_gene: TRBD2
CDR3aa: CASSLEGRAYAYEQYF
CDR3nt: TGTGCCAGCAGTTTAGAAGGGAGGGCTTACGCCTACGAGCAGTACTTC

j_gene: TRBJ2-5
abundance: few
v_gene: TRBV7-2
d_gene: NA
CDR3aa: CASSLDTPQETQYF
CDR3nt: TGTGCCAGCAGCCTAGACACCCCCCAAGAGACCCAGTACTTC

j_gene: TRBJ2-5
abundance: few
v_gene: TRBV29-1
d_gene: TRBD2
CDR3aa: CSVVRAGGQETQYF
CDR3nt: TGCAGCGTTGTCCGAGCGGGGGGGCAAGAGACCCAGTACTTC

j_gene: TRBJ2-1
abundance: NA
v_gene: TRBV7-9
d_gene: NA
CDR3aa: CASSSQGHEQFF
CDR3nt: TGTGCCAGCAGCTCACAGGGTCATGAGCAGTTCTTC

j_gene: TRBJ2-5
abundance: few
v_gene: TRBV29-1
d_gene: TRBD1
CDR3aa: CSAWDRGREETQYF
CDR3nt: TGCAGCGCCTGGGACAGGGGTCGTGAAGAGACCCAGTACTTC

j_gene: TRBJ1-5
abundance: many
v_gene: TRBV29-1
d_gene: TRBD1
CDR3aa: CSVKPRDRTYNQPQHF
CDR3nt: TGCAGCGTAAAACCTCGGGACAGGACCTACAATCAGCCCCAGCATTTT

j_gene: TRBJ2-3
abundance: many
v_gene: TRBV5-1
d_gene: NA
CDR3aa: CASSFRTATQDTQYF
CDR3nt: TGCGCCAGCAGTTTCCGGACAGCGACACAGGATACGCAGTATTTT

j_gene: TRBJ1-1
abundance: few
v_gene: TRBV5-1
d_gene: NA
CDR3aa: CASRTGQGETEAFF
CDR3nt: TGCGCCAGCCGGACGGGGCAGGGTGAAACTGAAGCTTTCTTT

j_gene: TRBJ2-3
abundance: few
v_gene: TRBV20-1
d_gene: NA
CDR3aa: CSAFREDYTDTQYF
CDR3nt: TGCAGTGCTTTCAGGGAGGACTACACAGATACGCAGTATTTT

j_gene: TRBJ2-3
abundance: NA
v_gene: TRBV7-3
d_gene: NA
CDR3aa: CASSQPGADTQYF
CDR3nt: TGTGCCAGCAGCCAGCCAGGGGCAGATACGCAGTATTTT

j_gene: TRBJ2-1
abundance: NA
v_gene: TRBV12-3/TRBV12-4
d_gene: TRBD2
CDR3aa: CASSFHPAGGNEQFF
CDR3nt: TGTGCCAGCAGTTTTCACCCAGCGGGAGGCAATGAGCAGTTCTTC

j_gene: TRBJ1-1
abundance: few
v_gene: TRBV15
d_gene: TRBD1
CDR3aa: CATSRDPTGTGGTEAFF
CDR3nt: TGTGCCACCAGCAGAGATCCGACCGGGACAGGGGGCACTGAAGCTTTCTTT

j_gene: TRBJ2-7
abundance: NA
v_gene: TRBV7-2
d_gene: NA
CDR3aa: CASSLWGKSYEQYF
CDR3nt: TGTGCCAGCAGCTTATGGGGAAAGTCCTACGAGCAGTACTTC

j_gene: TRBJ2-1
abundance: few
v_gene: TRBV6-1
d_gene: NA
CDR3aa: CASGRGGYYNEQFF
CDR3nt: TGTGCCAGCGGGAGGGGGGGCTACTACAATGAGCAGTTCTTC

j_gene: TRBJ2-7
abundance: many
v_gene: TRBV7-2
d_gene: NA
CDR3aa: CASSFGGAPSYEQYF
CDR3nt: TGTGCCAGCAGCTTCGGAGGGGCTCCCTCCTACGAGCAGTACTTC

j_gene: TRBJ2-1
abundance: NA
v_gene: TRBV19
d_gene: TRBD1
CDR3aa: CASSAQGYNEQFF
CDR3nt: TGTGCCAGTAGTGCACAGGGGTACAATGAGCAGTTCTTC

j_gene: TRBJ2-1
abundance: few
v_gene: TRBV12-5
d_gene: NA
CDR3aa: CASGFPYNEQFF
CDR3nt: TGTGCTAGTGGTTTTCCCTACAATGAGCAGTTCTTC